A selection of T cell receptor beta chains follows, all from one sample in a study of blood T cell repertoires in COVID-19. The protocol was immunoSEQ multiplex PCR, while the TCRdb copy is restricted to in-frame clones and leaves out a portion. This sample has about 250,000 clones, with approximately 92% found just once. Input material: PBMCs or T cells enriched from blood (not recorded which). These TCRs come from a woman younger than 30 who had recovered from COVID-19. CDR3s include the opening cysteine and the closing phenylalanine or tryptophan. The D gene is left open where the match is weak. Part of the rows lack a size; the others show once, few, many or a class for expanded clones.

d_call j_call clone_size v_call cdr3_nt cdr3_aa
. TRBJ1-5 . TRBV29-1 TGCAGCGCCGGGGACAACGGTCAGCCCCAGCATTTT CSAGDNGQPQHF
. TRBJ2-2 . TRBV6-1 TGTGCCAGCAGTGAGAGGACAGGGGAGCTGTTTTTT CASSERTGELFF
TRBD2 TRBJ2-7 . TRBV6-5 TGTGCCAGCAGTTACCTGACTAGCGGGGGAGTCTACGAGCAGTACTTC CASSYLTSGGVYEQYF
TRBD1 TRBJ1-2 . TRBV28 TGTGCCAGCAGTCTCGTCCGGGACAGGGCCCCTCTCCACTTC CASSLVRDRAPLHF
TRBD2 TRBJ2-1 . TRBV7-2 TGTGCCAGCAGCTTATACGGCATGGGGACTAGTGAAGACAATGAGCAGTTCTTC CASSLYGMGTSEDNEQFF
TRBD2 TRBJ2-3 . TRBV28 TGTGCCAGCAGTTTCTCAACCGGGACTAGCGGGGGTCGGGATACGCAGTATTTT CASSFSTGTSGGRDTQYF
. TRBJ2-1 . TRBV19 TGTGCCAGTAGTCTCGCTTCTAGAGGGCTCTCCTACAATGAGCAGTTCTTC CASSLASRGLSYNEQFF
. TRBJ1-5 . TRBV5-4 TGTGCCAGCAGCTTCGGGGGGGGTGTCGGGACACTAAGCAATCAGCCCCAGCATTTT CASSFGGGVGTLSNQPQHF
TRBD2 TRBJ2-3 . TRBV3-1/TRBV3-2 TGTGCCAGCAGCCCCCGACTAGCGGGGCGACTGAGCACAGATACGCAGTATTTT CASSPRLAGRLSTDTQYF
TRBD1 TRBJ1-2 . TRBV28 TGTGCCAGCAGTTCCGGGACAGGGATATATGGCTACACCTTC CASSSGTGIYGYTF
TRBD2 TRBJ2-3 . TRBV19 TGTGCCAGTAGTAAAAACCTAGCGGGGGCGACAGATACGCAGTATTTT CASSKNLAGATDTQYF
TRBD2 TRBJ2-3 few TRBV3-1/TRBV3-2 TGTGCCAGCAGCCCCTCTCCACTAGCGGGGGGTCTCTATACGCAGTATTTT CASSPSPLAGGLYTQYF
TRBD1 TRBJ1-5 . TRBV6-1 TGTGCCAGCAGTGAAGCCAGGGGACAGGGAGGGGGAAGGCCCCAGCATTTT CASSEARGQGGGRPQHF
. TRBJ2-7 once TRBV12-3/TRBV12-4 TGTGCCAGCAGTTCGGCCTACGAGCAGTACTTC CASSSAYEQYF
TRBD1 TRBJ1-6 . TRBV2 TGTGCCAGCAGAGCGGACAGGGTGATTGGGAATTCACCCCTCCACTTT CASRADRVIGNSPLHF
. TRBJ1-2 . TRBV6-5 TGTGCCACCCGGGCGGGGAACTATGGCTACACCTTC CATRAGNYGYTF
. TRBJ1-5 once TRBV11-2 TGTGCCAGCAGCTTAGGAGGAACTCAGCCCCAGCATTTT CASSLGGTQPQHF
TRBD2 TRBJ2-2 . TRBV4-2 TGTGCCAGCAGCCAAGTGACTAGCGGGGTGGTCGGGGAGCTGTTTTTT CASSQVTSGVVGELFF
. TRBJ1-1 . TRBV5-1 TGCGCCAGCAGCTACCGGGGTGGGGCTTTCTTT CASSYRGGAFF
. TRBJ1-1 . TRBV7-3 TGTGCCAGCAGCTTAATGCCAGGGGCGAACACTGAAGCTTTCTTT CASSLMPGANTEAFF
. TRBJ1-1 . TRBV11-3 TGTGCCAGCAGCTTAAGGGGGGGCACTGAAGCTTTCTTT CASSLRGGTEAFF
TRBD2 TRBJ2-5 . TRBV2 TGTGCCAGCAGAGGACTAGCGGGCCCAGGAACCCAGTACTTC CASRGLAGPGTQYF
. TRBJ1-2 . TRBV5-6 TGTGCCAGCAGTTTGGGTGTCGGGAACTATGGCTACACCTTC CASSLGVGNYGYTF
TRBD1 TRBJ2-7 . TRBV7-9 TGTGCCAGCAGCTCCGGGACAGGGCCGATAACCTACGAGCAGTACTTC CASSSGTGPITYEQYF
. TRBJ1-1 once TRBV7-9 TGTGCCAGCAGCCCCGTCGAGGTCAACACTGAAGCTTTCTTT CASSPVEVNTEAFF
. TRBJ1-3 . TRBV2 TGTGCCAGCAGTGAAACAGGGAGTTCGCTCTCTGGAAACACCATATATTTT CASSETGSSLSGNTIYF
. TRBJ1-2 . TRBV19 TGTGCCAGTAGTTGGACATCCTATGGCTACACCTTC CASSWTSYGYTF
TRBD1 TRBJ1-1 . TRBV10-3 TGTGCCATCAGCTCAGGGGGCAACACTGAAGCTTTCTTT CAISSGGNTEAFF
. TRBJ2-3 few TRBV5-1 TGCGCCAGCAGCTTGGTCGTGGCGGGGGCCGAAATCACAGATACGCAGTATTTT CASSLVVAGAEITDTQYF
TRBD2 TRBJ2-1 . TRBV9 TGTGCCAGCAGCGTAGGGCTAGCGGGGGGGCTGAATGAGCAGTTCTTC CASSVGLAGGLNEQFF
TRBD1 TRBJ1-2 . TRBV4-2 TGTGCCAGCAGCCAAGGGCCGGACAGGGGGTATGGCTACACCTTC CASSQGPDRGYGYTF
. TRBJ2-3 . TRBV6-5 TGTGCCAGCAGTTACTCAGGCGGGGCCCTAGATACGCAGTATTTT CASSYSGGALDTQYF
. TRBJ1-6 . TRBV9 TGTGCCAGCAGCCCAGCGCCCAGGACAGACAATTCACCCCTCCACTTT CASSPAPRTDNSPLHF
. TRBJ1-3 once TRBV7-3 TGTGCCAGCAGCTCCGGAGGGGAGGACGTGGGCACCATATATTTT CASSSGGEDVGTIYF
. TRBJ1-1 . TRBV19 TGTGCCAGTAGCCTTCCCACGGAGATCGCTGAAGCTTTCTTT CASSLPTEIAEAFF
TRBD1 TRBJ1-6 . TRBV28 TGTGCCAGCAGGGGACAGGGGGCGAGGTCACCCCTCCACTTT CASRGQGARSPLHF
. TRBJ2-7 . TRBV19 TGTGCCAGTAGTATTCGGGGGTCCTACTACGAGCAGTACTTC CASSIRGSYYEQYF
TRBD1 TRBJ2-4 . TRBV7-2 TGTGCCAGCAGCTTAATTCCGGGACAGGGACTTTCCAAAAACATTCAGTACTTC CASSLIPGQGLSKNIQYF
. TRBJ2-7 . TRBV7-9 TGTGCCAGCCGGAGGGATACCTACGAGCAGTACTTC CASRRDTYEQYF
TRBD2 TRBJ2-7 . TRBV6-5 TGTGCCAGCAGTTGGAAAGCTAGCGGGGCCTACGAGCAGTACTTC CASSWKASGAYEQYF
. TRBJ2-1 . TRBV7-6 TGTGCCAGCAGTCTTACATTTAACTCCTACAATGAGCAGTTCTTC CASSLTFNSYNEQFF
. TRBJ2-5 . TRBV15 TGTGCCACCAGCAGAGATCGGCTCCCAAGCGGGGAGACCCAGTACTTC CATSRDRLPSGETQYF
TRBD1 TRBJ2-3 . TRBV28 TGTGCCAGCAGTGCAGCAGGGGGCGTAACAGATACGCAGTATTTT CASSAAGGVTDTQYF
. TRBJ2-3 . TRBV20-1 TGCAGTGCTAGTCCGGTAAACCAGCGAGATACGCAGTATTTT CSASPVNQRDTQYF
. TRBJ2-2 few TRBV11-3 TGTGCCAGCAGCTTACAGGGAACCGGGGAGCTGTTTTTT CASSLQGTGELFF
TRBD1 TRBJ1-6 . TRBV5-4 TGTGCCAGCAGCTTGCCGGACAGGGGTTCACCCCTCCACTTT CASSLPDRGSPLHF
TRBD1 TRBJ1-1 . TRBV25-1 TGTGCCAGCAATCAGGGGGCTTGGACTGAAGCTTTCTTT CASNQGAWTEAFF
. TRBJ2-7 . TRBV6-5 TGTGCCAGTACCGAAGGTATAGGACAGAGCTACGAGCAGTACTTC CASTEGIGQSYEQYF
. TRBJ1-1 few TRBV9 TGTGCCAGCAGACCGGACTCCCCCGGTACTGAAGCTTTCTTT CASRPDSPGTEAFF
. TRBJ1-2 . TRBV9 TGTGCCAGCAGCGTAGTTGGCGGTAGCTATGGCTACACCTTC CASSVVGGSYGYTF
TRBD1 TRBJ2-7 . TRBV28 TGTGCCAGCAGACCGACGGGACAGGGGACCTACGAGCAGTACTTC CASRPTGQGTYEQYF
. TRBJ1-2 . TRBV21-1 TGTGCAAGCCGTTGGGGGACAGGATTTTATGGCTACACCTTC CASRWGTGFYGYTF
TRBD2 TRBJ2-5 . TRBV9 TGTGCCAGCAGCGTAGGTCTAGCGGGGGGGTACCAAGAGACCCAGTACTTC CASSVGLAGGYQETQYF
. TRBJ2-1 . TRBV9 TGTGCCAGCAGCCCCCAGGGCAATGAGCAGTTCTTC CASSPQGNEQFF
TRBD2 TRBJ2-3 . TRBV7-9 TGTGCCAGCAGCTACAATAGCGGGGGGCAAGATACGCAGTATTTT CASSYNSGGQDTQYF
. TRBJ1-2 . TRBV29-1 TGCAGCGTTGCAGGCGATGGCTACACCTTC CSVAGDGYTF
. TRBJ1-1 . TRBV20-1 TGCAGTGCTAGTGCCATGAACACTGAAGCTTTCTTT CSASAMNTEAFF
TRBD1 TRBJ1-4 . TRBV5-1 TGCGCCAGCAGCTTGGGCCAGGGGGACGAAAAACTGTTTTTT CASSLGQGDEKLFF